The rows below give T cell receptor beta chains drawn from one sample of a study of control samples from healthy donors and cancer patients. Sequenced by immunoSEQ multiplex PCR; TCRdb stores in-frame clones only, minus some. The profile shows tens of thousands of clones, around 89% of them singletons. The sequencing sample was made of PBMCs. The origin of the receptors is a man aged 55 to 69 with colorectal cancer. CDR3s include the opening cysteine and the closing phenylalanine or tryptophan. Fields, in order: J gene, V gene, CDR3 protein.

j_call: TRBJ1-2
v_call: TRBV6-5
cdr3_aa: CASSYEGGDYGYTF

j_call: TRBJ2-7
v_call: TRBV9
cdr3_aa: CASSVEVGARYEQYF

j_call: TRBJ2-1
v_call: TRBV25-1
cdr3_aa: CASSGTVKDNEQFF

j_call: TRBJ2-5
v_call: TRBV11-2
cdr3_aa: CASSAPGRGRETQYF

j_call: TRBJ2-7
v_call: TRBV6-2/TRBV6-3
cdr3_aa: CASSLQDVSSYEQYF

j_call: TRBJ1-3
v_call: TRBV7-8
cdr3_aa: CASSLGARDRGNTIYF

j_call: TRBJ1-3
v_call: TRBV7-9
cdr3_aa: CASSPPVTAAHTIYF

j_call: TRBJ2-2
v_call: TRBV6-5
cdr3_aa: CASSYSGSPTGELFF

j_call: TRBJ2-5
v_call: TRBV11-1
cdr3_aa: CASSQIGGGETQYF

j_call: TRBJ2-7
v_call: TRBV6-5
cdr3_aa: CASRQGNYEQYF

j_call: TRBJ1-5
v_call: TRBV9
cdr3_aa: CASSIEGGQPQHF

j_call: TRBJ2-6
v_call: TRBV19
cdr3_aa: CASRKNPNSGANVLTF

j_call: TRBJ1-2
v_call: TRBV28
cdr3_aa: CASSPTSPLNYGYTF

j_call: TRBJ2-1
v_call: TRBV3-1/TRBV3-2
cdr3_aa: CASSQGWGGGAYNEQFF

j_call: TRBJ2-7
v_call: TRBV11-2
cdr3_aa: CASSLAPSRATYEQYF

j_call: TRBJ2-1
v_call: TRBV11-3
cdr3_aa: CASRRDRGHNEQFF

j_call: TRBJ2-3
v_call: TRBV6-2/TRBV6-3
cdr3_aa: CASSYAWITQYF

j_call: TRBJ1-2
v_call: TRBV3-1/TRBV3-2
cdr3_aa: CASSRGQGEDGYTF

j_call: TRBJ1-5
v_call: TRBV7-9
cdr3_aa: CASSLAGGNQPQHF

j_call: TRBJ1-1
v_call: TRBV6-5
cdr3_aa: CASSHDRSPEAFF

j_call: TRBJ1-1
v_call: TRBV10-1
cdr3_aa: CRGQNTEAFF

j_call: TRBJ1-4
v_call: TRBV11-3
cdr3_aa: CASSKGGPNEKLFF

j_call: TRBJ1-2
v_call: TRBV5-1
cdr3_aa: CASSLTSQGGYTF

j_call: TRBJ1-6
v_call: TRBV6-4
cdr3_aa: CASSDRIRADSYNSPLHF